One and the same sample provided the 19 T cell receptor beta chains below, sequenced in a study of blood T cell repertoires in COVID-19 (dated by TCRdb to the early 2020s). Receptor libraries were prepared by the immunoSEQ multiplex PCR assay. Sourced from immuneACCESS, this table was stored by TCRdb with only in-frame sequences that have V and J called. A share of the clones is absent; for the studies checked, an unresolved V gene accounts for under half, and the remainder has no known explanation. The sample has just over 150,000 clones on record, roughly 82% of them singletons. The ten largest clones take up 7% of the sample. Source material: peripheral blood. The source of these receptors is a woman aged 35 to 49 with COVID-19, enrolled during active disease.

The chain has TRBV20-1 and TRBJ2-5; D gene ambiguous. CDR1 is DFQATT and CDR2 is SNEGSKA in the germline V gene (reference sequence). V was clipped by 6 bases and J by 5 bases, with 10 bases between them. The CDR3 has 11 amino acids. The CDR3 nucleotides read TGCAGTGCGCTCTATTGGGAGACCCAGTACTTC. Residues: CSALYWETQYF.

This clone appeared once. This chain's CDR3 is CASSTPDRTGREQYV. DNA for the CDR3: TGTGCCAGCAGCACGCCGGACAGAACAGGCAGAGAGCAGTACGTC. This chain uses TRBV5-6 with TRBJ2-7; D is possibly TRBD1 (6 bases). CDR3 length: 15 residues. CDR1 and CDR2 from the germline V gene are SGHDT and YYEEEE. Trimming left V 4 bases short and J 7 bases short, with 21 bases between.

The chain joins TRBV29-1 to TRBJ2-2; 8 nucleotides line up with TRBD2. This CDR3 region has 11 residues. V was pared by 7 bases and J by 6 bases, with 1 base of the junction left unmatched. The germline V gene encodes CDR1 SQVTM and CDR2 ANQGSEA. CDR3: CSALAAGELFF. For the CDR3, the DNA is TGCAGCGCACTAGCGGCCGGGGAGCTGTTTTTT.

In nucleotides, the CDR3 is TGTGCCAGCATCCCCCCCCTACAGGGTATCACTGAAGCTTTCTTT. Translation: CASIPPLQGITEAFF. The chain combines TRBV2 with TRBJ1-1; D might be TRBD1 (6 bases). CDR1 and CDR2 from the germline V gene are SNHLY and FYNNEI. Trimming stripped 7 bases from V and 4 bases from J, with 19 bases between. CDR3 length equals 15 residues.

The chain combines TRBV7-6 with TRBJ1-3, with D hard to call. The germline V gene encodes CDR1 SGHVS and CDR2 FNYEAQ. V lost 5 bases and J lost 4, with 9 bases in between. This CDR3 is 13 amino acids long. The CDR3 DNA reads TGTGCCAGCAGCCCTTCGGGGGGAAACACCATATATTTT. Protein sequence: CASSPSGGNTIYF.

The chain joins TRBV2 to TRBJ2-2; D is possibly TRBD1 (5 bases). CDR1 is SNHLY and CDR2 is FYNNEI in the germline V gene. The CDR3 runs 16 residues. V was trimmed by 2 bases and J by 7 bases, leaving 17 bases between them. For the CDR3, the DNA is TGTGCCAGCAGTGAAAGCGACAGAAGGGCGAGCGGGGAGCTGTTTTTT. This encodes CASSESDRRASGELFF.

CDR3 amino acids: CASSLDPLAKSSYNEQFF. CDR3 nucleotide sequence: TGCGCCAGCAGCTTGGACCCACTAGCGAAGAGCTCCTACAATGAGCAGTTCTTC. The chain combines TRBV5-1 with TRBJ2-1; 7 bases are shared with TRBD2. The CDR3 is 18 amino acids. Per the germline V gene, CDR1 is SGHRS and CDR2 is YFSETQ. Trimming removed 0 bases from V and 0 bases from J; junction bases left unmatched: 9. Full variable domain (outside the CDR3, taken from reference TRBV5-1 and TRBJ2-1): KAGVTQTPRYLIKTRGQQVTLSCSPISGHRSVSWYQQTPGQGLQFLFEYFSETQRNKGNFPGRFSGRQFSNSRSEMNVSTLELGDSALYLCASSLDPLAKSSYNEQFFGPGTRLTVL.

V is TRBV27 and J is TRBJ1-4, with 7 bases lining up with TRBD1. The ends lost 5 bases at V and 8 bases at J; junction bases unmatched: 11. CDR3 length: 15 residues. The V gene's germline CDR1 is MNHEY and CDR2 SMNVEV (reference sequence). The DNA for the CDR3 is TGTGCCAGCAGTCCCCGACAGGGAACAGGGGAAAAACTGTTTTTT. As protein: CASSPRQGTGEKLFF.

V is TRBV7-3 and J is TRBJ1-3; D is unresolved. The CDR3 runs 14 residues. Between the trimmed V and J ends, which lost 2 bases and 0 bases, there was a span of 5 bases. Germline V gives CDR1 SGHTA, CDR2 FQGTGA. This CDR3 reads CASSLVSSGNTIYF. As DNA, the CDR3 is TGTGCCAGCAGCTTAGTGAGCTCTGGAAACACCATATATTTT.

The chain recombines TRBV12-3 or TRBV12-4 with TRBJ1-1; the D is unclear. Between the trimmed V and J ends, which lost 3 bases and 6 bases, there was a span of 11 bases. This CDR3 spans 13 amino acids. CDR3 coding DNA: TGTGCCAGCAGTTTTTTTCTAGGCGCTGAAGCTTTCTTT. It translates to CASSFFLGAEAFF.

Concerning this clone itself: The identical CDR3 is also encoded by other nucleotide sequences in the sample. The chain's CDR3 is CASRNTGGTEAFF. CDR3 sequence (DNA): TGTGCCAGCAGAAACACAGGGGGGACTGAAGCTTTCTTT. The chain couples TRBV27 to TRBJ1-1; 8 bases are a match to TRBD1. The V segment lost 6 bases and the J segment 5 bases; nucleotides outside the gene matches: 5. Germline V gene data show CDR1 as MNHEY and CDR2 as SMNVEV (reference sequence). There are 13 residues in the CDR3.

This sequence joins TRBV29-1 and TRBJ2-7; TRBD1 matches at 9 bases. Germline trimming cut 7 bases from V and 2 bases from J; bases unmatched to any gene: 6. The CDR3 is 13 residues long. Germline-derived CDR1 and CDR2 are SQVTM and ANQGSEA. CDR3 loop: CSAAGTGTYEQYF. The CDR3 nucleotides are TGCAGCGCAGCCGGGACAGGGACCTACGAGCAGTACTTC.

Many counts were recorded for this clone. This chain uses TRBV5-1 with TRBJ2-1; D uncertain. V shed 0 bases and J shed 10 bases, with 5 bases lying between them. The CDR3 has 11 amino acids. In germline, CDR1 is SGHRS, CDR2 YFSETQ. CDR3 bases: TGCGCCAGCAGCTTGGACAGAGAGCAGTTCTTC. It is translated as CASSLDREQFF.

The chain carries TRBV9 and TRBJ2-2; the D is unclear. Deletions cut 0 bases from V and 3 bases from J, with 3 bases between. The germline gives CDR1 SGDLS, CDR2 YYNGEE. CDR3 length: 13 amino acids. The CDR3 sequence is CASSVADTGELFF. In DNA form, the CDR3 reads TGTGCCAGCAGCGTAGCTGACACCGGGGAGCTGTTTTTT. Drawing the rest from reference TRBV9 and TRBJ2-2, the complete variable domain is DSGVTQTPKHLITATGQRVTLRCSPRSGDLSVYWYQQSLDQGLQFLIQYYNGEERAKGNILERFSAQQFPDLHSELNLSSLELGDSALYFCASSVADTGELFFGEGSRLTVL.

The CDR3 DNA reads TGTGCCTGGGAAACAGGGGGGGACGAGCAGTACGTC. It specifies CAWETGGDEQYV. The rearrangement links TRBV2 to TRBJ2-7; D is possibly TRBD1 (8 bases). The germline gives CDR1 SNHLY, CDR2 FYNNEI. Trimming shortened V by 11 bases and J by 5 bases, and 16 bases separated the two germline ends. The CDR3 runs to 12 residues.

The V call is TRBV7-3, the J call TRBJ2-5, with 7 bases matching TRBD2. The J segment lost 5 bases and the V segment lost 2 bases, leaving 8 bases of the junction unmatched. Germline V gene sequence: CDR1 SGHTA, CDR2 FQGTGA. The CDR3 runs to 15 residues. CDR3 bases: TGTGCCAGCAGCTTAGCGGCGGGAGTAAGGGAGACCCAGTACTTC. It is translated as CASSLAAGVRETQYF. Together with reference TRBV7-3 and TRBJ2-5, the CDR3 gives the full variable domain: GAGVSQTPSNKVTEKGKYVELRCDPISGHTALYWYRQSLGQGPEFLIYFQGTGAADDSGLPNDRFFAVRPEGSVSTLKIQRTERGDSAVYLCASSLAAGVRETQYFGPGTRLLVL.

The chain employs TRBV28 and TRBJ1-3, with unresolved D. Germline V gives CDR1 MDHEN, CDR2 SYDVKM. There are 14 residues in the CDR3. Trimming cost V 3 bases and J 4 bases, with 10 bases left between them. The CDR3 DNA sequence: TGTGCCAGCAGTTTTAGCTTGCAGGGAAACACCATATATTTT. Amino acids: CASSFSLQGNTIYF. Together with reference TRBV28 and TRBJ1-3, the CDR3 gives the full variable domain: DVKVTQSSRYLVKRTGEKVFLECVQDMDHENMFWYRQDPGLGLRLIYFSYDVKMKEKGDIPEGYSVSREKKERFSLILESASTNQTSMYLCASSFSLQGNTIYFGEGSWLTVV.

The rearrangement uses TRBV30 and TRBJ2-5; 8 nucleotides agree with TRBD1. Germline values: CDR1 GTSNPN, CDR2 SVGIG (reference sequence). There are 12 residues in the CDR3. The J segment lost 7 bases and the V segment lost 4 bases, leaving 5 bases of the junction unmatched. CDR3 region: CAWKDRVGTQYF. CDR3 coding DNA: TGTGCCTGGAAGGACAGGGTAGGGACCCAGTACTTC.

The genes are TRBV19 and TRBJ1-2; D is perhaps TRBD1 (5 bases). V dropped 3 bases and J dropped 8 bases, with 19 bases sitting between them. Per the germline V gene, CDR1 is LNHDA and CDR2 is SQIVND (reference sequence). This CDR3 has 15 amino acids. CDR3 nucleotide sequence: TGTGCCAGTAGTATCACCGGGACTGCGGCGGGAGGCTACACCTTC. It encodes CASSITGTAAGGYTF.